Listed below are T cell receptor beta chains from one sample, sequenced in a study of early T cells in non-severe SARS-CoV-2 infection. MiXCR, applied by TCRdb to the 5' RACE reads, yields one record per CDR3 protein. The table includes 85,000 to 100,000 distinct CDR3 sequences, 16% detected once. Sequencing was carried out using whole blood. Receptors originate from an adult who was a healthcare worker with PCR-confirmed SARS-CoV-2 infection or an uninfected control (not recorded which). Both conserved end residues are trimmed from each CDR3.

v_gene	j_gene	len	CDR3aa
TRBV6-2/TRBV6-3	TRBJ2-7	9	ASSDRREQY
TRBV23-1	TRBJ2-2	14	ASSQLVGGPTGELF
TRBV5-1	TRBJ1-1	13	ASSQPDRSNTEAF
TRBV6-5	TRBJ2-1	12	ASSLQGTYNEQF
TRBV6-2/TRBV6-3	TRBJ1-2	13	ASSPAGSATYGYT
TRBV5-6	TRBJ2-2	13	ASSYRQGVDGELF
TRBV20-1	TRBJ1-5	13	SAADNPNSNQPQH
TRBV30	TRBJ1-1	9	AWRGGTEAF
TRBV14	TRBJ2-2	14	ASSQFGWPTTGELF
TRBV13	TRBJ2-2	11	ASSLDRAGELF
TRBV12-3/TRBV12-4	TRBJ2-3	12	ASSLYREVDTQY
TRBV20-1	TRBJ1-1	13	SARDRGPRGTEAF
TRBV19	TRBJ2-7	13	ASRYQGQSSYEQY
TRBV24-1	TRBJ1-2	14	ATSDRETGGNYGYT
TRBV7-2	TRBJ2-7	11	ASSPRVQGKQY
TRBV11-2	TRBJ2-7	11	ASSLGPGTEQY
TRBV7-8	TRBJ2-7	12	ASSLVRATYEQY
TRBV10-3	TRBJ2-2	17	ASNSFPGQGARITGELF
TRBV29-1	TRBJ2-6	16	SVVSGEDKSSGANVLT
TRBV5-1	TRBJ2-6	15	ASSLGVTSSGANVLT
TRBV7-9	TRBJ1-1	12	ASSVWTLGTEVF
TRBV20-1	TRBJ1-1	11	SARPDQNTEAF
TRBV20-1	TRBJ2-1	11	SAREGADNEQF
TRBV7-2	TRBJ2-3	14	ASSLIGGRDADTQY
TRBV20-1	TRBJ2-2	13	SAKTGGEDTGELF
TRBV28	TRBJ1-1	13	ASSSPSGGRTEAF
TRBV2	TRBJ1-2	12	ASSEGRTGQGYT
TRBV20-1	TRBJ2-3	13	SARFVGGARDTQY
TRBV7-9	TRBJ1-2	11	ASSTPTGGGYT
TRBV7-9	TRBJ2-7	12	ASSPVSVSYEQY
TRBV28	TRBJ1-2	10	ASRIANYGYT
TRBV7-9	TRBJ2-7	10	ASSQQGNSQY
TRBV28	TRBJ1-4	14	ASSLRGQGANEKLF
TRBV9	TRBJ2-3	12	ASSVEGAKDTQY
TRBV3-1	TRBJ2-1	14	ASSRVLAGGPNEQF
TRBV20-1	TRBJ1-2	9	SAKRGYGYT
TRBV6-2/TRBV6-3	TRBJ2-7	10	ASSFPGDEQY
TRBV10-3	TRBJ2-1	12	AISESLELHEQF
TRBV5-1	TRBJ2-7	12	ASSFRDGHYEQY
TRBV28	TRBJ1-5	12	ASSNRASGQPQH
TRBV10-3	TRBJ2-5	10	AISEVQETQY
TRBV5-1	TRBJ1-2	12	ASSLTQALEGYT
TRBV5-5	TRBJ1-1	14	ASSRKGQGMNTEAF
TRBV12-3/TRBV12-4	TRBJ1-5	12	ASSPGQGRQPQH
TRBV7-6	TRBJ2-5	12	ASSTGAFQETQY
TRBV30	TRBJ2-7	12	AWRDTSGAYEQY
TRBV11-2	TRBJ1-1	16	ASSLGRDPLWGGTEAF
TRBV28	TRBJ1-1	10	ASSLGPTEAF
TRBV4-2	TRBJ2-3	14	ASSRTSGGGADTQY
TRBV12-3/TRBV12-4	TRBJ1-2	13	ASSLVEDSNYGYT
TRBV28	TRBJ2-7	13	ASRIGLAGVYEQY
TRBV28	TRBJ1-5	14	ASSLGDRASNQPQH
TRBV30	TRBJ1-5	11	AWSLGSNQPQH
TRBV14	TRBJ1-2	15	ASSHLTPYLKNYGYT
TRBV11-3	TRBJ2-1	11	ASSASPSGVPF
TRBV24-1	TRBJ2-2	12	ATRKAGGTGELF
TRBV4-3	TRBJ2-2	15	ASSQVPSGSGTGELF
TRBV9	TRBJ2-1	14	ASSAGTSGVGDEQF
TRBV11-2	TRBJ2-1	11	ASSLDPNLEQF
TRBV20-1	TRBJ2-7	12	SARRASGTYEQY